A single sample gave rise to the 28 T cell receptor beta chains below, sequenced in a study of T cells after yellow fever vaccination. TCRdb processed the 5' RACE reads anew with MiXCR; each CDR3 protein has one entry. The sample lists approximately 550,000 distinct CDR3 sequences; 19% were seen once. This sample comprised PBMCs, obtained 15 days after the yellow fever booster vaccination. The receptor set was obtained from a young man who received the YFV17D yellow fever vaccine.

This clonotype was detected only a few times. The chain has TRBV5-1 and TRBJ2-7; tentatively, D is TRBD2 (6 bases). In germline, CDR1 is SGHRS, CDR2 YFSETQ. V dropped 0 bases and J dropped 2 bases, with 15 bases sitting between them. This CDR3 is 16 amino acids long. CDR3 DNA: TGCGCCAGCAGCTTGGAACCTCGGGGGTCCCCCTACGAGCAGTACTTC. Its translation is CASSLEPRGSPYEQYF.

CDR3 sequence (DNA): TGCGCCAGCAGCTTTCTTGTGAGGCCGCCGGGGAGCTCCTACGAGCAGTACTTC. Protein sequence: CASSFLVRPPGSSYEQYF. This chain links TRBV5-1 with TRBJ2-7; weak D call: TRBD2 (5 bases). The V and J ends lost 2 bases and 0 bases respectively, with 21 bases between them. Germline assignment: CDR1 SGHRS and CDR2 YFSETQ. This CDR3 contains 18 residues.

This clonotype was detected only a few times. The chain links TRBV5-1 to TRBJ2-5, with TRBD1 matching over 8 bases. J was trimmed by 1 base and V by 6 bases; bases with no gene match: 2. Germline CDR1 is SGHRS and CDR2 is YFSETQ. This CDR3 is 13 amino acids long. The CDR3 here is CASNRGSQETQYF. CDR3 nucleotides: TGCGCCAGCAACAGGGGGAGCCAAGAGACCCAGTACTTC.

The chain has TRBV12-3 or TRBV12-4 and TRBJ2-1; D perhaps matches TRBD2 (5 bases). V was cut by 5 bases and J by 6 bases, with 8 bases left in between. The CDR3 is made up of 12 amino acids. CDR3 loop: CASSTGSNEQFF. The CDR3 DNA sequence: TGTGCCAGCAGTACGGGGTCCAATGAGCAGTTCTTC.

V gene TRBV20-1 combines with J gene TRBJ2-2; 8 bases match TRBD2. In germline, CDR1 is DFQATT, CDR2 SNEGSKA (reference sequence). The CDR3 covers 14 residues. V trimming: 5 bases; J trimming: 6 bases; junction bases outside the gene matches: 8. CDR3 sequence: CSAASGSRAGELFF. In DNA form, the CDR3 reads TGCAGTGCTGCCAGCGGGAGTCGCGCCGGGGAGCTGTTTTTT.

This clonotype was detected a few times. The chain carries TRBV20-1 and TRBJ2-2; TRBD1 aligns across 7 bases. Germline CDR1 is DFQATT and CDR2 is SNEGSKA (reference sequence). The CDR3 loop spans 15 amino acids. V shed 6 bases and J 7 bases; nucleotides not matched to a gene: 14. The CDR3 DNA follows: TGCAGTGCGACTTTTAGGGGGCAGGTGAACGGGGAGCTGTTTTTT. It specifies CSATFRGQVNGELFF.

This chain connects TRBV7-2 to TRBJ2-4; D is ambiguous. Germline-derived CDR1 and CDR2 are SGHTA and FQGNSA. The V and J ends lost 3 bases and 5 bases respectively, with 11 bases between them. This CDR3 is built from 14 residues. This CDR3 reads CASSFGNLENIQYF. The CDR3 DNA is TGTGCCAGCAGCTTTGGGAATTTAGAAAACATTCAGTACTTC. Supplemented by reference TRBV7-2 and TRBJ2-4, the full variable domain reads GAGVSQSPSNKVTEKGKDVELRCDPISGHTALYWYRQSLGQGLEFLIYFQGNSAPDKSGLPSDRFSAERTGGSVSTLTIQRTQQEDSAVYLCASSFGNLENIQYFGAGTRLSVL.

CDR3 coding DNA: TGTGCCAGCACCCTCGGGATAGATACGCAGTATTTT. The encoded protein is CASTLGIDTQYF. The chain joins TRBV7-2 to TRBJ2-3; the D gene is possibly TRBD2 (5 bases). This CDR3 region has 12 residues. V dropped 7 bases and J dropped 5 bases, with 10 bases sitting between them. The germline V gene encodes CDR1 SGHTA and CDR2 FQGNSA.

There are a few counts of this clonotype. The gene calls are TRBV7-2 and TRBJ2-3, with TRBD2 as a possible D gene (7 bases). Per germline, CDR1 SGHTA and CDR2 FQGNSA. CDR3 length: 16 amino acids. Trimming cost V 3 bases and J 2 bases, with 15 bases left between them. The CDR3 protein is CASSLGALAATDTQYF. CDR3 coding DNA: TGTGCCAGCAGCTTGGGGGCCCTAGCGGCCACAGATACGCAGTATTTT.

This clonotype was counted only a few times. The V gene is TRBV6-1, the J gene TRBJ2-2; 8 bases fit TRBD2. The V gene end was trimmed by 8 bases and the J gene end by 3 bases; junction bases not matched to a gene: 17. CDR1 and CDR2 from the germline V gene are MNHNS and SASEGT. This CDR3 is 18 amino acids long. The CDR3 bases are TGTGCCAGCCTTGGGGTAGCGGGATCGTATTTGGACACCGGGGAGCTGTTTTTT. Its translation is CASLGVAGSYLDTGELFF.

J is TRBJ2-3 and V is TRBV18; TRBD2 aligns across 7 bases. Germline assignment: CDR1 KGHSH and CDR2 LQKENI. Trimming took 3 bases from V and 2 from J; bases not matched to a gene: 2. CDR3 size: 14 residues. The CDR3 DNA reads TGTGCCAGCTCACCCGGGACTATCACAGATACGCAGTATTTT. Protein product: CASSPGTITDTQYF.

This chain joins TRBV29-1 and TRBJ2-1, with D tentatively TRBD1 (6 bases). There are 11 residues in the CDR3. The germline gives CDR1 SQVTM, CDR2 ANQGSEA. V gave up 1 base and J gave up 15 bases, with 13 bases separating them. The CDR3 reads CSVEALQGWFF. The CDR3 nucleotides are TGCAGCGTTGAAGCCCTCCAGGGGTGGTTCTTC.

This clonotype showed up just a few times. The genes are TRBV10-3 and TRBJ2-1; 8 bases are a match to TRBD2. Germline V gene lookup returns CDR1 ENHRY and CDR2 SYGVKD. Trimming cost V 8 bases and J 6 bases; bases outside gene matches: 24. The CDR3 runs 19 residues. CDR3 in DNA: TGTGCCATCTCGGGCCAGCGGGAGAACCGCACGGGGGCCCGCAATGAGCAGTTCTTC. This codes for CAISGQRENRTGARNEQFF.

This clonotype has just a few counts. The chain has TRBV11-2 and TRBJ2-5; TRBD1 might be the D (6 bases). The V gene lost 1 base and the J gene lost 5 bases, with 14 bases spanning the gap. Looked up from germline, CDR1 is SGHAT and CDR2 is FQNNGV. The CDR3 length is 15 residues. This chain's CDR3 is CASSLVLGARETQYF. The CDR3 bases are TGTGCCAGCAGCTTAGTGCTGGGGGCGCGGGAGACCCAGTACTTC.

This clonotype was found a few times. This chain links TRBV7-2 with TRBJ1-5; D remains ambiguous. The CDR3 extends over 15 amino acids. Trimming took off 5 bases at V and 2 bases at J, with 13 bases between the two ends. CDR1 and CDR2 from the germline V gene are SGHTA and FQGNSA. The CDR3 DNA sequence: TGTGCCAGCAGCACCACCTTCCGGCGCAATCAGCCCCAGCATTTT. Its protein product is CASSTTFRRNQPQHF.

CDR3 region: CASSLKGPQETQYF. The CDR3 coding sequence is TGTGCCAGCAGCTTAAAGGGTCCACAAGAGACCCAGTACTTC. This rearrangement joins TRBV7-2 to TRBJ2-5; D gene ambiguous. The V gene's germline CDR1 is SGHTA and CDR2 FQGNSA. This CDR3 is built from 14 residues. Trimming left V 2 bases short and J 2 bases short, with 9 bases between.

The chain links TRBV24-1 to TRBJ2-7, with a possible D match to TRBD1 (5 bases). This CDR3 is 14 amino acids long. Germline V gene lookup returns CDR1 KGHDR and CDR2 SFDVKD. The ends were cut back, 4 bases at V and 1 base at J, with 10 bases in the middle. The CDR3 spells CATSDTDTSYEQYF. In DNA form, the CDR3 reads TGTGCCACCAGTGACACGGACACGTCCTACGAGCAGTACTTC.

This clonotype has more than one count but fewer than ten. The chain joins TRBV7-9 to TRBJ2-2; TRBD1 might be the D (5 bases). V lost 3 bases, J lost 4 bases, and 12 bases lay in between. From germline, CDR1 is SEHNR and CDR2 FQNEAQ (reference sequence). This CDR3 region has 15 residues. Here the CDR3 DNA reads TGTGCCAGCAGCTTCGGAGACAGATCCACCGGGGAGCTGTTTTTT. This translates into CASSFGDRSTGELFF.

The rearrangement joins TRBV12-3 or TRBV12-4 to TRBJ2-7; 10 bases agree with TRBD2. CDR3 length: 15 amino acids. V was clipped by 4 bases and J by 2 bases; unmatched bases: 5. The CDR3: CASSSLGLATYEQYF. The DNA for the CDR3 is TGTGCCAGCAGTTCTCTGGGACTAGCGACCTACGAGCAGTACTTC.

This clonotype was observed a handful of times. The chain couples TRBV7-2 to TRBJ1-3; 7 bases match TRBD1. The CDR3 is 15 amino acids. In germline, CDR1 is SGHTA, CDR2 FQGNSA. The V segment lost 2 bases and the J segment 4 bases; nucleotides outside the gene matches: 5. In nucleotides, the CDR3 is TGTGCCAGCAGCTTATCAACAGGGGTCGGAAACACCATATATTTT. Amino acids: CASSLSTGVGNTIYF.

The chain is built from TRBV28 and TRBJ2-7; TRBD2 aligns across 12 bases. The CDR3 has 17 residues. J lost 4 bases, V lost 5 bases, and 12 bases had no gene match. The V gene's germline CDR1 is MDHEN and CDR2 SYDVKM. CDR3 sequence reads: CASSTIGTSGFQYEQYF. In DNA, the CDR3 is TGTGCCAGCAGTACGATTGGGACTAGCGGGTTCCAGTACGAGCAGTACTTC.

The chain recombines TRBV4-3 with TRBJ2-5, with D unclear. CDR1 and CDR2 from the germline V gene are LGHNA and YSLEER. V was clipped by 0 bases and J by 13 bases, with 15 bases between them. There are 13 residues in the CDR3. CDR3 protein: CASSQERNWIRYF. The DNA for the CDR3 is TGCGCCAGCAGCCAAGAGAGGAACTGGATCCGGTACTTC.

The chain couples TRBV7-8 to TRBJ2-7, with 8 bases that match TRBD1. Germline CDR1 reads SGHVS; CDR2 reads FQNEAQ. V trimming: 5 bases; J trimming: 3 bases; junction bases outside the gene matches: 18. The CDR3 loop spans 18 amino acids. The CDR3 nucleotides are TGTGCCAGCAGCCCGTCTGGGGGAAGGACAGGGTTTATCTACGAGCAGTACTTC. It is translated as CASSPSGGRTGFIYEQYF.

V and J are TRBV20-1 and TRBJ2-7, with D perhaps matching TRBD1 (6 bases). This CDR3 is built from 15 residues. CDR1 is DFQATT and CDR2 is SNEGSKA in the germline V gene (reference sequence). Trimming cost V 0 bases and J 2 bases, with 14 bases left between them. The CDR3 protein is CSARDPQGFPYEQYF. CDR3 in DNA: TGCAGTGCTAGAGATCCACAGGGATTCCCCTACGAGCAGTACTTC.

V usage is TRBV28 and J usage is TRBJ1-5, with D possibly matching TRBD1 (5 bases). V lost 5 bases to trimming and J lost 5 bases, with 10 bases between them. This CDR3 comprises 13 residues. Per the germline V gene, CDR1 is MDHEN and CDR2 is SYDVKM. The CDR3 reads CASSRIRDQPQHF. CDR3 coding DNA: TGTGCCAGCAGTCGCATCAGGGATCAGCCCCAGCATTTT.

The V call is TRBV11-2, the J call TRBJ2-1; TRBD2 agrees at 12 bases. This CDR3 is 21 amino acids long. The V and J ends lost 5 bases and 2 bases, in that order; junction bases with no gene match: 19. Germline CDR1 is SGHAT and CDR2 is FQNNGV. Written as DNA, the CDR3 is TGTGCCAGCAGCCGGAAACCGAAACTAGCGGGAGGCCCAGGCACCTACAATGAGCAGTTCTTC. Amino acid sequence: CASSRKPKLAGGPGTYNEQFF. The full variable domain, with the rest looked up from reference TRBV11-2 and TRBJ2-1, is EAGVAQSPRYKIIEKRQSVAFWCNPISGHATLYWYQQILGQGPKLLIQFQNNGVVDDSQLPKDRFSAERLKGVDSTLKIQPAKLEDSAVYLCASSRKPKLAGGPGTYNEQFFGPGTRLTVL.

The J gene is TRBJ2-7, the V gene TRBV7-2; the match to TRBD2 covers 8 bases. V shed 0 bases, J shed 2 bases, and the junction held 0 bases outside the gene matches. The length of the CDR3 is 14 residues. In germline, CDR1 is SGHTA, CDR2 FQGNSA. CDR3 sequence (DNA): TGTGCCAGCAGCTTAGCCGGGAGGGCCTACGAGCAGTACTTC. Its translation is CASSLAGRAYEQYF.

Only a few counts were recorded for this clonotype. This chain connects TRBV12-3 or TRBV12-4 to TRBJ1-2; no firm D call. The CDR3 contains 13 residues. Trimming took 6 bases from V and 6 from J, leaving 14 bases between them. The CDR3 DNA reads as TGTGCCAGCAGCCTCAGTGAATGGGATGGCTACACCTTC. Protein sequence: CASSLSEWDGYTF.